This T cell receptor beta chain stems from a study of shared clonotypes between healthy human individuals (dated by TCRdb to about 2020). About the study as a whole: The cohort included a few men and a couple of women between 18 and 49 years of age. For each donor, three plates each were used for CD4 naive and CD4 memory, two plates were used for CD8 naive, and one plate was used for CD8 memory. To estimate repertoire size and how much clonotypes are shared between individuals, the study performed deep sequencing of blood TCR repertoires from roughly five healthy adults. Different laboratories and diverse techniques were used to prepare libraries and sequence TCR repertoires, to increase sequencing depth and limit assay-specific biases. Per donor, leukapheresis produced somewhere between about 0.85 and 8.9 billion PBMCs.

A note on this clone: Its cognate antigen has yet to be identified. Qualities for individual bases were not recorded, and no much larger clone is one base off.

Healthy HIV-negative adults with no recently reported acute infections or vaccinations were included as donors. All donors were Caucasian adults living in Nashville, Tennessee, USA. CD4+ T cells were enriched through magnetic negative selection, after which naive cells were positively selected on CD45RA and the remaining negative fraction served as the memory subset. Blood was collected by leukapheresis, and PBMCs were isolated by Ficoll-Histopaque density gradient centrifugation and then cryopreserved in liquid nitrogen vapor phase. Purity and quantity of every magnetically sorted T cell population were checked by analytical flow cytometry. From each sorted fraction, genomic DNA was isolated and quantified by UV absorbance on a Nanodrop 2000c. What the research found in general, with its limitations: Pairwise subsampling indicated that sequencing depth was expected to affect the degree of clonotype sharing among donors. Sampling was limited to blood, and TCR repertoires in tissue likely differ from TCR repertoires in blood. Sharing across several donors was observed for about 5% of naive CD4, 3.5% of naive CD8, 2% to 2.5% of memory CD4, and roughly 0.43% of memory CD8 clonotypes. Incomplete sequencing was indicated by rarefaction of sorted-subset datasets, despite the large sequencing depth. Because the study included a small number of donors, the genetic and exposure-history diversity represented was limited. Compared with non-shared clonotypes, clonotypes shared by all four sorted-subset donors had higher generation probabilities. Naive subsets generally had larger estimated clonotype richness than memory subsets did.

The germline V gene yields MNHNS for CDR1 and SASEGT for CDR2. The CDR3 runs 13 residues from the cysteine to the phenylalanine. CDR3 DNA only is kept here, 39 bases in frame from base 1. The V end loses 2 bases and the J end loses 7 bases, and a stretch of 9 bases separates them. Using the deep immunoSEQ assay, multiplex PCR amplified TCR CDR3 regions from genomic DNA. Genomic DNA extracted from each cell subset was distributed evenly over all wells of several immunoSEQ 96-well plates, and each plate served as one replicate. For sorted subsets, 150 to 250 ng genomic DNA, equal to tens of thousands of T cell genomes, was loaded into each replicate PCR. Purified libraries were measured with a Qubit 3.0 fluorometer, size-checked on a Bioanalyzer 2100, and measured again with the KAPA Library Quantification kit. A separate single-read 150-cycle Illumina NextSeq 550 flow cell was used to sequence each immunoSEQ 96-well plate. The source study handled its data this way. Because only junctional sequences without quality scores were contained in the immunoSEQ output, filtering matching that applied to full-length reads could not be performed. To assign V/J genes and CDR3, sequences were annotated against IMGT germline references using PyIR, a Python wrapper for IgBLAST v1.9. Reads were removed for weak V/J assignments (E-value above 1e-6), missing CDR3, stop codons, out-of-frame junctions, or ambiguous translated residues. A V3J clonotype was defined by an identical inferred V gene, J gene, and CDR3 amino acid sequence. Percentage overlap between repertoires was calculated by dividing the number of shared unique clonotypes by the size of the smaller repertoire. Repertoire richness was assessed with RTK rarefaction, the Chao1 estimator, and Recon v2.1 estimates of unobserved clonotypes. For all TCRbeta clonotypes obtained by the gDNA method from a few donors, generation probabilities were computed with OLGA. The clones in this table, taken by TCRdb from immuneACCESS, are in-frame only. Not every clone is retained; where verified, under half of the shortfall comes from an unresolved V gene, and the cause of the rest is unknown. V and J calls plus clone size are reproduced from that table; the DNA served to infer D and trimming. Recorded for this sample are approximately 2,000,000 clones; under 95% of them occurred a single time. The leading ten clones occupy approximately 0.41% of the sample.

This clonotype originated in a man younger than 35 in good health. Some clones in this sample may be carry-over from other donors' samples. The sample taken for sequencing was naive CD4+ T cells from PBMCs. In the paper's terms, the cell subset or site label means: CD45RA+ positively selected. The rearranged chain carries TRBV6-1 and TRBJ1-5; a confident D gene designation cannot be given. The DNA sequence is given as TGTGCCAGCAGTGAATCAGGCGTCCAGCCCCAGCATTTT. This translates into CASSESGVQPQHF.